This record covers a single T cell receptor (beta chain). Germline V gives CDR1 MNHEY, CDR2 SMNVEV (reference sequence). The CDR3 has 15 residues. V was shortened by 0 bases and J by 8 bases, with 16 bases between the two germline ends. The data derive from a study of blood T cell repertoires in COVID-19. Turning to the study itself: The cDNA or gDNA used as material had been derived from T cells, B-cell-depleted T cells, or PBMCs.

Authors' analysis steps: The authors estimated nucleated cell counts from reference gene primer amplification. The data were produced by immunoSEQ multiplex PCR, yet TCRdb's version contains in-frame clones alone and is incomplete. The DNA was the basis for D and trimming; V, J and clone size are from that table. The table has tens of thousands of clones, about four fifths seen once. This sequence was found in a man aged 70-80 years with COVID-19, enrolled during active disease. Sequencing was done on a sample of peripheral blood. The chain is built from TRBV27 and TRBJ1-2, with D tentatively TRBD1 (6 bases). The DNA of the CDR3 is TGTGCCAGCAGTTTATCGACCAGGGGCCCCGGGGGCTACACCTTC. Amino acid sequence: CASSLSTRGPGGYTF.